This T cell receptor (beta chain) stems from a study of STAT5B mutations in CD4+ large granular lymphocyte leukemia. Findings and limits, study-wide: Patient CD4-sorted repertoires stayed more clonal than healthy ones after leukemic-clone removal.

Per germline, CDR1 SGHTA and CDR2 FQGTGA. There are 17 residues in the CDR3. Trimming pared 6 bases from V and 1 base from J, leaving 22 bases between. Here immunoSEQ multiplex PCR was the method, and the copy in TCRdb shows in-frame clones only, minus some. The table lists over 35,000 clones, less than 85% of them singletons. As regards this clone: Its antigen is not known.

The J gene is TRBJ2-7, the V gene TRBV7-3; D is possibly TRBD1 or TRBD2 (5 bases each). Sequencing used CD4+ T cells from blood buffy coats. This TCR derives from a human donor in good health. The CDR3 DNA follows: TGTGCCAGCAGTGAATTTCCGGGACGACTAACATCCTACGAGCAGTACTTC. Translation: CASSEFPGRLTSYEQYF.